Shown below are 8 T cell receptor beta chains from a single sample sequenced in a study of cytomegalovirus exposure and HLA in healthy donors. 13 Jbeta primers and 60 Vbeta primers were used for the PCR. TCRdb's copy holds only in-frame clones and misses some; the assay was immunoSEQ multiplex PCR. The sample shows some 250,000 clones, 70% to 90% of them seen only once. Specimen: PBMCs. These receptors all come from a woman aged 55 to 70 in good health and CMV-seropositive.

The CDR3 spells CASSFPRLRGYTF. The CDR3 DNA is TGCGCCAGCAGCTTCCCGAGATTGCGGGGCTACACCTTC. This chain uses TRBV5-1 with TRBJ1-2; D uncertain. CDR3 size: 13 residues. Trimming shortened V by 2 bases and J by 8 bases, and 13 bases separated the two germline ends. CDR1 and CDR2 from the germline V gene are SGHRS and YFSETQ.

This chain connects TRBV7-2 to TRBJ2-3; D is possibly TRBD1 (5 bases). Germline CDR1 is SGHTA and CDR2 is FQGNSA. The V end was cut by 3 bases, the J end by 2 bases, with 12 bases between. This CDR3 spans 15 amino acids. CDR3 loop: CASSLQGRHTDTQYF. In nucleotides, the CDR3 is TGTGCCAGCAGCTTGCAGGGTAGACACACAGATACGCAGTATTTT. The variable domain in full, completed from reference TRBV7-2 and TRBJ2-3, reads GAGVSQSPSNKVTEKGKDVELRCDPISGHTALYWYRQSLGQGLEFLIYFQGNSAPDKSGLPSDRFSAERTGGSVSTLTIQRTQQEDSAVYLCASSLQGRHTDTQYFGPGTRLTVL.

This sequence joins TRBV6-6 and TRBJ2-3, with D uncertain. CDR1 and CDR2 (germline): MNHNY, SVGAGI (reference sequence). CDR3 length: 12 amino acids. V lost 6 bases and J lost 4, with 8 bases in between. The CDR3 here is CASSGFPDTQYF. CDR3 DNA: TGTGCCAGCAGCGGGTTTCCAGATACGCAGTATTTT.

V usage is TRBV18 and J usage is TRBJ1-1, with a possible D match to TRBD1 (5 bases). The CDR3 sequence is 14 residues long. Per germline, CDR1 KGHSH and CDR2 LQKENI. V lost 6 bases to trimming and J lost 10 bases, with 21 bases between them. The CDR3: CASSPDSRQSVAFF. CDR3 DNA: TGTGCCAGCTCTCCCGACTCGAGACAGTCCGTAGCTTTCTTT.

The chain links TRBV27 to TRBJ2-7, with 8 nucleotides matching TRBD2. Germline values: CDR1 MNHEY, CDR2 SMNVEV (reference sequence). Trimming cost V 2 bases and J 4 bases; bases outside gene matches: 7. The CDR3 is made up of 15 amino acids. The CDR3 is CASSLSGSGGYEQYF. The CDR3 nucleotides are TGTGCCAGCAGTTTAAGCGGGAGTGGGGGATACGAGCAGTACTTC.

The chain carries TRBV15 and TRBJ1-3; 7 bases map to TRBD1. The CDR3 loop spans 16 amino acids. The J segment lost 7 bases and the V segment lost 0 bases, leaving 9 bases of the junction unmatched. CDR1 is LNHNV and CDR2 is YYDKDF in the germline V gene (reference sequence). The CDR3 DNA reads TGTGCCACCAGCAGAGATCGTTGGCTACAGGGGAACACCATATATTTT. Its protein product is CATSRDRWLQGNTIYF. Complete variable domain (other parts from reference TRBV15 and TRBJ1-3): DAMVIQNPRYQVTQFGKPVTLSCSQTLNHNVMYWYQQKSSQAPKLLFHYYDKDFNNEADTPDNFQSRRPNTSFCFLDIRSPGLGDTAMYLCATSRDRWLQGNTIYFGEGSWLTVV.

The genes are TRBV29-1 and TRBJ1-1, with D tentatively TRBD1 (6 bases). CDR1 is SQVTM, CDR2 ANQGSEA, per germline. V lost 3 bases, J lost 2 bases, and 10 bases lay in between. The CDR3 sequence is 13 residues long. Here the CDR3 reads CSVEGTSNTEAFF. Written as DNA, the CDR3 is TGCAGCGTTGAGGGGACAAGTAACACTGAAGCTTTCTTT.

This clone came up a few times. Sequence at one end of the junction differs from germline and may be a read error. The chain is built from TRBV5-5 and TRBJ1-1; 9 bases map to TRBD1. The CDR3 covers 14 residues. Germline CDR1 is SGHKS and CDR2 is YYEKEE (reference sequence). The chain's CDR3 is CASRLGQGDTEAFF. Here the CDR3 DNA reads TGTGCCAGCAGATTGGGACAGGGTGATACTGAAGCTTTCTTT. Looking up the rest from reference TRBV5-5 and TRBJ1-1 gives the full variable domain: DAGVTQSPTHLIKTRGQQVTLRCSPISGHKSVSWYQQVLGQGPQFIFQYYEKEERGRGNFPDRFSARQFPNYSSELNVNALLLGDSALYLCASRLGQGDTEAFFGQGTRLTVV.